This T cell receptor beta chain was obtained from a study of blood T cell repertoires in COVID-19. Study overall: The United States, Italy and Spain provided the acute and convalescent COVID-19 samples. PBMCs, B-cell-depleted T cells, or T cells were the source of the cDNA or gDNA that made up the material.

The germline V and J ends were trimmed by 11 bases and 6 bases, with 13 bases remaining between them. CDR3 length: 11 amino acids. Methods used by the authors: Amplification from reference gene primers served as the basis for estimated nucleated cell counts. Assay used: immunoSEQ multiplex PCR; TCRdb lists only in-frame clones, some missing. V, J and clone size reflect that table, while D and trimming were determined from the DNA. The sample records under 300,000 clones, more than 75% being singletons. Sequences were obtained from peripheral blood. This clonotype was sampled from a man older than 75 with acute or convalescent COVID-19. The J gene is TRBJ1-2, the V gene TRBV12-3 or TRBV12-4, with D perhaps TRBD1 (5 bases). The CDR3 DNA reads as TGTGCCTGCTTCGGGGGGAATGGCTACACCTTC. Translating gives CACFGGNGYTF.